This record looks at one TCR beta chain sequence and its context. Its specificity is unknown. This specimen belongs to a study of OX40 agonist ivuxolimab in advanced cancers. Study-wide findings and caveats: Clonal expansion was among the lowest in partial responders at 0.1-3.0 mg/kg, especially CD8+. Both blood CD4+ and CD8+ T cells showed clonal growth by week 6 at 0.1 to 3.0 mg/kg.

Trimming removed 3 bases at V and 4 bases at J, with 10 bases between. Germline V gene lookup returns CDR1 LNHDA and CDR2 SQIVND (reference sequence). This CDR3 is built from 15 residues. TCRdb's table, derived via immunoSEQ multiplex PCR, lists solely in-frame clones and lacks some. The repertoire holds about 81,000 clones, with 88% as singletons. The sequence was collected from an adult with an advanced solid tumor such as melanoma, head and neck, liver or kidney cancer. V usage is TRBV19 and J usage is TRBJ1-6; D gene unclear. The source was CD4+ or CD8+ T cells sorted from blood, collected in a trial of the OX40 agonist ivuxolimab. Here the CDR3 DNA reads TGTGCCAGTAGTATGGACCGGGCTTATAATTCACCCCTCCACTTT. It translates to CASSMDRAYNSPLHF.